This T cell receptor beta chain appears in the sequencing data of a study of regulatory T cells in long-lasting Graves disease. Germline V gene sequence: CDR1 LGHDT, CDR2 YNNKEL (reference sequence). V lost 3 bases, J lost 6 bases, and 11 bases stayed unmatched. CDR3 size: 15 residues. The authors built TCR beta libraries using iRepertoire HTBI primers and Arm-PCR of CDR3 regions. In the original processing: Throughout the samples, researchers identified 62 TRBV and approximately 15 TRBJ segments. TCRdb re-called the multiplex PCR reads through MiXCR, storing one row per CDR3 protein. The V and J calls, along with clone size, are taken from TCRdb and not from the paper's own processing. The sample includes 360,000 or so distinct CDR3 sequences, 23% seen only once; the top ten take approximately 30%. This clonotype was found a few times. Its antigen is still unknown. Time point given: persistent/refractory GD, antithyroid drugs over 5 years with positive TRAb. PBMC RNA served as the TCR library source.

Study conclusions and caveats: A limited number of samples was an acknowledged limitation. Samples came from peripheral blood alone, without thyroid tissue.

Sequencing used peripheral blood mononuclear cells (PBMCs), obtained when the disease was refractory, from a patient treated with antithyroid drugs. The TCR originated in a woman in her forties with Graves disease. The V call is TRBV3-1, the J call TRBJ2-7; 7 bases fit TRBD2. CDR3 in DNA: TGTGCCAGCAGCCATCCTGGGAGGGCAGCAACCGAGCAGTACTTC. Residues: CASSHPGRAATEQYF.